Below, 16 T cell receptor beta chains from the same sample are listed, as sequenced in a study of cytomegalovirus exposure and HLA in healthy donors. Vbeta (60) and Jbeta (13) primers were used in the PCR. Using immunoSEQ multiplex PCR, the repertoire was profiled, and TCRdb retains in-frame clones only, with some absent. The sample yields about 140,000 clones, 77% seen once. Sequenced material: PBMCs. These receptors all stem from a female donor in good health and CMV-seronegative.

The V gene is TRBV18, the J gene TRBJ1-1; 8 nucleotides line up with TRBD1. Germline values: CDR1 KGHSH, CDR2 LQKENI. V lost 3 bases and J lost 5; bases outside the gene matches: 17. CDR3 size: 18 residues. The CDR3 protein is CASSPRELTGGRGTEAFF. The CDR3 nucleotides read TGTGCCAGCTCACCCCGCGAGCTAACAGGGGGAAGAGGTACTGAAGCTTTCTTT. The entire variable domain, with the rest obtained from reference TRBV18 and TRBJ1-1, is as follows: NAGVMQNPRHLVRRRGQEARLRCSPMKGHSHVYWYRQLPEEGLKFMVYLQKENIIDESGMPKERFSAEFPKEGPSILRIQQVVRGDSAAYFCASSPRELTGGRGTEAFFGQGTRLTVV.

This clone was seen a handful of times. This chain connects TRBV28 to TRBJ1-5; D might be TRBD1 (5 bases). The CDR3 is 14 amino acids. Deletions cut 3 bases from V and 3 bases from J, with 9 bases between. Germline CDR1 is MDHEN and CDR2 is SYDVKM. In DNA, the CDR3 is TGTGCCAGCAGTTTGGTTGGGGCCAATCAGCCCCAGCATTTT. Its translation is CASSLVGANQPQHF.

This clone was picked up a small number of times. This chain uses TRBV7-9 with TRBJ1-2, with 10 bases that match TRBD1. Per germline, CDR1 SEHNR and CDR2 FQNEAQ (reference sequence). The CDR3 is 15 residues long. Germline trimming cut 3 bases from V and 3 bases from J; bases unmatched to any gene: 4. The CDR3, as DNA: TGTGCCAGCAGCTTGCCCGGACAGGGGGACTATGGCTACACCTTC. Amino acid sequence: CASSLPGQGDYGYTF.

V is TRBV6-1 and J is TRBJ2-7; D perhaps matches TRBD1 (7 bases). Germline lookup yields CDR1 MNHNS and CDR2 SASEGT. Trimming pared 8 bases from V and 6 bases from J, leaving 17 bases between. The CDR3 is made up of 13 amino acids. The CDR3 loop is CASRLTGRGEQYF. The CDR3 nucleotides read TGTGCCAGCCGCCTGACAGGGCGGGGCGAGCAGTACTTC.

Only one count was recorded for this clone. This rearrangement joins TRBV14 to TRBJ2-1, with 12 bases identical to TRBD2. This CDR3 contains 16 residues. J was trimmed by 1 base and V by 4 bases; bases with no gene match: 2. Per germline, CDR1 SGHDN and CDR2 FVKESK. The CDR3 loop is CASSPGLAGSYNEQFF. The CDR3 nucleotides are TGTGCCAGCAGCCCAGGACTAGCGGGATCCTACAATGAGCAGTTCTTC. The whole variable domain, filled in from reference TRBV14 and TRBJ2-1, reads EAGVTQFPSHSVIEKGQTVTLRCDPISGHDNLYWYRRVMGKEIKFLLHFVKESKQDESGMPNNRFLAERTGGTYSTLKVQPAELEDSGVYFCASSPGLAGSYNEQFFGPGTRLTVL.

This chain uses TRBV9 with TRBJ1-4; D possibly corresponds to TRBD1 (5 bases). V was cut by 0 bases and J by 5 bases, with 11 bases left in between. The CDR3 sequence is 15 residues long. Germline CDR1 is SGDLS and CDR2 is YYNGEE. The CDR3 DNA reads as TGTGCCAGCAGCGTAGCCGACAGCCCGAATGAAAAACTGTTTTTT. Amino acids: CASSVADSPNEKLFF.

The rearrangement links TRBV7-9 to TRBJ2-1, with TRBD2 matching 10 bases. V lost 2 bases and J lost 8; bases outside the gene matches: 9. CDR3 length: 16 amino acids. The V gene's germline CDR1 is SEHNR and CDR2 FQNEAQ (reference sequence). CDR3 sequence (DNA): TGTGCCAGCAGCTTAAGTCAGCGGGGGGGCGGGGATGAGCAGTTCTTC. This translates into CASSLSQRGGGDEQFF.

This clone was picked up a small number of times. The chain employs TRBV7-9 and TRBJ2-7; 7 bases line up with TRBD1. CDR3 length: 14 residues. After removal of 1 base from V and 2 bases from J, the junction contained 2 bases not matched to a gene. CDR1 is SEHNR and CDR2 is FQNEAQ in the germline V gene (reference sequence). CDR3 residues: CASSLVQGAYEQYF. DNA of the CDR3: TGTGCCAGCAGCTTAGTGCAGGGGGCCTACGAGCAGTACTTC.

This clone came up a few times. This chain uses TRBV19 with TRBJ1-5, with TRBD1 matching over 7 bases. The trim removed 1 base at V and 11 bases at J, leaving 8 bases unmatched. Germline CDR1 is LNHDA and CDR2 is SQIVND (reference sequence). This CDR3 spans 14 amino acids. The CDR3 loop is CASSIVGGTAAQHF. For the CDR3, the DNA is TGTGCCAGTAGTATAGTGGGCGGGACAGCGGCCCAGCATTTT.

Remarks on this clone: The sample holds other DNA sequences that translate to the same CDR3. V gene TRBV9 combines with J gene TRBJ2-7; 7 positions agree with TRBD1. The germline V gene encodes CDR1 SGDLS and CDR2 YYNGEE. J lost 2 bases, V lost 0 bases, and 2 bases had no gene match. CDR3 length: 14 residues. The chain's CDR3 is CASSVGDSPYEQYF. Here the CDR3 DNA reads TGTGCCAGCAGCGTAGGGGACAGCCCCTACGAGCAGTACTTC.

This clone showed up just a few times. CDR3 nucleotides: TGTGCCAGCAGGACGACAGAATACGGCTACACCTTC. Its translation is CASRTTEYGYTF. V usage is TRBV5-6 and J usage is TRBJ1-2; weak D call: TRBD1 (5 bases). Per germline, CDR1 SGHDT and CDR2 YYEEEE. With 5 bases removed from V and 8 bases from J, the gap between germline ends came to 13 bases. This CDR3 comprises 12 residues.

The rearrangement links TRBV27 to TRBJ1-2; 8 positions agree with TRBD1. The CDR3 is 13 amino acids. Trimming removed 10 bases from V and 1 base from J; junction bases left unmatched: 5. Germline loops: CDR1 MNHEY, CDR2 SMNVEV (reference sequence). Written as DNA, the CDR3 is TGTGCCACCAAGACAGGGGTTAACTATGGCTACACCTTC. Encoded protein: CATKTGVNYGYTF.

This chain connects TRBV11-2 to TRBJ1-4, with 11 bases lining up with TRBD1. The CDR3 has 16 residues. The V segment lost 5 bases and the J segment 1 base; nucleotides outside the gene matches: 3. Germline V lookup: CDR1 SGHAT, CDR2 FQNNGV. The CDR3 DNA follows: TGTGCCAGCAGCCCGGGGACAGGGGGAACTAATGAAAAACTGTTTTTT. It translates to CASSPGTGGTNEKLFF.

The chain employs TRBV27 and TRBJ2-5; possibly TRBD1 for D (5 bases). The V gene's germline CDR1 is MNHEY and CDR2 SMNVEV (reference sequence). The CDR3 length is 14 residues. The ends were cut back, 6 bases at V and 7 bases at J, with 18 bases in the middle. The CDR3 nucleotides are TGTGCCAGCAGCCAACGGGCTCAAAGGGGGACCCAGTACTTC. Translation gives CASSQRAQRGTQYF.

For this clone: This CDR3 is also generated by other DNA sequences in the sample. The chain recombines TRBV6-5 with TRBJ1-3, with D maybe TRBD1 (6 bases). V was shortened by 4 bases and J by 3 bases, with 10 bases between the two germline ends. Germline values: CDR1 MNHEY, CDR2 SVGAGI. The CDR3 spans 14 residues. The CDR3: CASSSTGVGNTIYF. In DNA, the CDR3 is TGTGCCAGCAGTTCGACAGGAGTTGGAAACACCATATATTTT.

This clone was counted between two and nine times. The J gene is TRBJ2-1, the V gene TRBV4-1; 8 nucleotides align to TRBD1. V shed 4 bases and J 3 bases; nucleotides not matched to a gene: 5. Per the germline V gene, CDR1 is MGHRA and CDR2 is YSYEKL. The CDR3 sequence is 15 residues long. The CDR3 reads CASSLDRDNYNEQFF. The DNA of the CDR3 is TGCGCCAGCAGCCTGGACAGGGATAACTACAATGAGCAGTTCTTC.